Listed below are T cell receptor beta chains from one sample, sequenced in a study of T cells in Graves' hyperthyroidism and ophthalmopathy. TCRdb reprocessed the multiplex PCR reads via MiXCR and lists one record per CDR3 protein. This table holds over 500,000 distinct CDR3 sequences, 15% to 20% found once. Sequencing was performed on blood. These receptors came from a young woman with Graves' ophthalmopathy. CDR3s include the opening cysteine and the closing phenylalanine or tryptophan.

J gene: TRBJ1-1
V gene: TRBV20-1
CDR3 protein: CSASSGGTNTEAFF

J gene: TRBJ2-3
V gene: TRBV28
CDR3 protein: CASRDRGPDTQYF

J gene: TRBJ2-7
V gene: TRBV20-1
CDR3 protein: CSATDRGSYEQYF

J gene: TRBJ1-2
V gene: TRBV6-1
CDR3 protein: CASSEGGTLYGYTF

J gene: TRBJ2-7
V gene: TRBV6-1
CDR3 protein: CASSEGLASGVQYF

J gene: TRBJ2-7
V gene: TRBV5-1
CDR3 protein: CASSLKGTYEQYF

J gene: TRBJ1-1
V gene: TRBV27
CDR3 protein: CASSPREAPEAFF

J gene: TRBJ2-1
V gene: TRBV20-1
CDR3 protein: CSARKLAGMGEQFF

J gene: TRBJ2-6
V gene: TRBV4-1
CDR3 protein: CASSLGAGEAGANVLTF

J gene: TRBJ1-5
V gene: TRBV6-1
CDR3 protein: CATRGLGDQPQHF

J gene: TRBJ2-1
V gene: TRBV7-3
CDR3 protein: CASSPLGGGLAGPASYNEQFF

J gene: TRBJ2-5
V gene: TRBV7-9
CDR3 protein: CASSSRWNQETQYF

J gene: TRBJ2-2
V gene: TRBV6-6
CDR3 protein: CASSYSIGQHNTGELFF

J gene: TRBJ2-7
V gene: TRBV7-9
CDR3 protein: CASSLSQPNYEQYF

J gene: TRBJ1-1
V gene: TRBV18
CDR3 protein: CASTRTVNTEAFF

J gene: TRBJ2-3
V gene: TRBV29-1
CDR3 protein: CSGVGLAGGGTDTQYF

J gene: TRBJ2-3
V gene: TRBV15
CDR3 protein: CATKPGLAGGPWQGNTQYF

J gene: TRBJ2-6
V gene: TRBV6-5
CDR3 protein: CASSYSKSSRPNVLTF

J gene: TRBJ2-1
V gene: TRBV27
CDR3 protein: CASGQGGLNNEQFF

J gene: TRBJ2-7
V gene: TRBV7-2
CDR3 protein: CASSLEVGYEQYF